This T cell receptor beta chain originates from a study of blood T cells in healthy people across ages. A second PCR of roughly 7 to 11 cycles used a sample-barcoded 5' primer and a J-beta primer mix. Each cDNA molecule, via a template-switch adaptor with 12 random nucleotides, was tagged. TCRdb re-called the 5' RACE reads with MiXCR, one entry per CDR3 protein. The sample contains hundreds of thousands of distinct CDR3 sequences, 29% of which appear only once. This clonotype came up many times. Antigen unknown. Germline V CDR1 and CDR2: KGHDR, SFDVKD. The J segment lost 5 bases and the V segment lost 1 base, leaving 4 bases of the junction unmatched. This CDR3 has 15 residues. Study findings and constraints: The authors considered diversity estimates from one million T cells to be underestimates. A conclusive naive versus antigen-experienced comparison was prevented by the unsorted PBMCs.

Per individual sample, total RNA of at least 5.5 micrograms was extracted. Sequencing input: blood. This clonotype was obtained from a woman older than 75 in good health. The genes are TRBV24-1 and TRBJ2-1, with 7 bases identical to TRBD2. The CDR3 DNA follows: TGTGCCACCAGTGATTTCGGAAGCGGGGACAATGAGCAGTTCTTC. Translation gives CATSDFGSGDNEQFF.